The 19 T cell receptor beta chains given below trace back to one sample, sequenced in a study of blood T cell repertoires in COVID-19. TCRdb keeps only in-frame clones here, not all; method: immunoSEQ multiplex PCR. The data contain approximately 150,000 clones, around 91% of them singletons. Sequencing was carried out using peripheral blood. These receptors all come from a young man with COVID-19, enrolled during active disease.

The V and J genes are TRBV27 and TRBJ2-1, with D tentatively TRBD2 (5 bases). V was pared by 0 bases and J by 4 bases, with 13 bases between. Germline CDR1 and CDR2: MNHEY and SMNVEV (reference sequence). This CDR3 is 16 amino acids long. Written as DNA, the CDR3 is TGTGCCAGCAGTTTATCTCGGGCCGGACTGTACAATGAGCAGTTCTTC. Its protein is CASSLSRAGLYNEQFF.

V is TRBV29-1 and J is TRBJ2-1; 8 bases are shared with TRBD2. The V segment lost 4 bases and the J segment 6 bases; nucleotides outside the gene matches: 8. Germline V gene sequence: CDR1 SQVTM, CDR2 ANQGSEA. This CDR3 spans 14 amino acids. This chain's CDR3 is CSVATGLAGNEQFF. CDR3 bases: TGCAGCGTTGCGACTGGACTAGCCGGCAATGAGCAGTTCTTC.

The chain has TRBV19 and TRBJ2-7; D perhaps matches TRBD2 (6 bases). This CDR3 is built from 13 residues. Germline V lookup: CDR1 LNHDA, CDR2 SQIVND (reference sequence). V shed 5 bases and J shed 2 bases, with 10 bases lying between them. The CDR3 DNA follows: TGTGCCAGTAGTTTCGCTAGCGCCTACGAGCAGTACTTC. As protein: CASSFASAYEQYF.

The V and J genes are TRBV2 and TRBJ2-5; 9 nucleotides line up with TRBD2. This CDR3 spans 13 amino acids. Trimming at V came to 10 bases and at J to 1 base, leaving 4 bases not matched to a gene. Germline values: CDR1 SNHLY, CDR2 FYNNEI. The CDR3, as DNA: TGTGCCATTCCGACTAGCGGCCAAGAGACCCAGTACTTC. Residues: CAIPTSGQETQYF.

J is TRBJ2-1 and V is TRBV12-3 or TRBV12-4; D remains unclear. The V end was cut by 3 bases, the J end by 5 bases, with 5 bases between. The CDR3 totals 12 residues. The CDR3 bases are TGTGCCAGCAGTTTTATCCACAATGAGCAGTTCTTC. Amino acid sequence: CASSFIHNEQFF.

The CDR3 nucleotides are TGTGCCAGCAGCCAAGGTAGTTTCAATGAGCAGTTCTTC. Translating gives CASSQGSFNEQFF. This sequence joins TRBV3-1 (or the pseudogene TRBV3-2) and TRBJ2-1; D is unclear. Germline assignment: CDR1 LGHDT and CDR2 YNNKEL (reference sequence). The germline V and J ends were trimmed by 1 base and 6 bases, with 7 bases remaining between them. The CDR3 has 13 residues.

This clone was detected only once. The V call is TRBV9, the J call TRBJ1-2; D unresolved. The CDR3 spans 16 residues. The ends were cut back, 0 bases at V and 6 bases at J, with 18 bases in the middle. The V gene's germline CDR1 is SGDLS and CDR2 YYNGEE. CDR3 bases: TGTGCCAGCAGCGTAGGGGCCAGACAAATTGAGCATGGCTACACCTTC. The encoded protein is CASSVGARQIEHGYTF.

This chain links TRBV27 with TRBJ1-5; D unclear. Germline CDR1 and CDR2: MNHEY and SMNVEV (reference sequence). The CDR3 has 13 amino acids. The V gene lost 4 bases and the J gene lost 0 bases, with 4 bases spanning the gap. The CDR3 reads CASSYNSNQPQHF. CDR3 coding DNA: TGTGCCAGCAGTTACAATAGCAATCAGCCCCAGCATTTT.

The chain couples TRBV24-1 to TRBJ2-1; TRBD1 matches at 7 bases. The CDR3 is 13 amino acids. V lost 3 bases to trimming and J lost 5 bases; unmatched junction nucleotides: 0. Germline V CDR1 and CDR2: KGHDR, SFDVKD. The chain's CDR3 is CATSDDRDNEQFF. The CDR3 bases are TGTGCCACCAGTGATGACAGGGACAATGAGCAGTTCTTC.

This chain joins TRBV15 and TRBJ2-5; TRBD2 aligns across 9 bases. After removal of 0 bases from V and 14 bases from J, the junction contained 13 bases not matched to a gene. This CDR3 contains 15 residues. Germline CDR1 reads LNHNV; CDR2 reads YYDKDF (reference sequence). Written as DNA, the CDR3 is TGTGCCACCAGCAGAGAACTAGCGGGCCTCTACCCCACATACTTC. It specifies CATSRELAGLYPTYF.

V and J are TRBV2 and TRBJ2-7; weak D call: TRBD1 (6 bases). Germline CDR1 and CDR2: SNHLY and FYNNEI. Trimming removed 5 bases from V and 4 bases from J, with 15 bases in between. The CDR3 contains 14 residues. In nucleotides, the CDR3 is TGTGCCAGCAGTTCGAAGGGGGTAGGGTACGAGCAGTACTTC. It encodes CASSSKGVGYEQYF.

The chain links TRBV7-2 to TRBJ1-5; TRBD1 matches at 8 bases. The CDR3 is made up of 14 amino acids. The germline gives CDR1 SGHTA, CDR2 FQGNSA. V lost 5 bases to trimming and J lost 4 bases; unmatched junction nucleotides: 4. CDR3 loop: CASSLQGANQPQHF. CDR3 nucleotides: TGTGCCAGCAGCCTTCAGGGGGCGAATCAGCCCCAGCATTTT.

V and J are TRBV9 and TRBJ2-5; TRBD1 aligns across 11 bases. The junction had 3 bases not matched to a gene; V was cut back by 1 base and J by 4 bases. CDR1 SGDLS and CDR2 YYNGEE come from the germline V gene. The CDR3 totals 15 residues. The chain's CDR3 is CASSVFGQGAETQYF. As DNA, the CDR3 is TGTGCCAGCAGCGTATTCGGACAGGGGGCAGAGACCCAGTACTTC. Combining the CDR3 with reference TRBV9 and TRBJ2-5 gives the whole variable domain DSGVTQTPKHLITATGQRVTLRCSPRSGDLSVYWYQQSLDQGLQFLIQYYNGEERAKGNILERFSAQQFPDLHSELNLSSLELGDSALYFCASSVFGQGAETQYFGPGTRLLVL.

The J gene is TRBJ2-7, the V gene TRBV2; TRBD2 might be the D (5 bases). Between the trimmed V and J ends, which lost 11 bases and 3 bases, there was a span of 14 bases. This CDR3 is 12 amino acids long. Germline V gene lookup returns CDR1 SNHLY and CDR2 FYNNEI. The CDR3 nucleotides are TGTGCCTGCCGGGGATCCAACTACGAGCAGTACTTC. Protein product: CACRGSNYEQYF.

CDR3 amino acids: CASSLWSGTFSYEQYF. CDR3 DNA: TGTGCCAGCAGTTTATGGTCCGGGACTTTTTCCTACGAGCAGTACTTC. The genes are TRBV28 and TRBJ2-7; tentatively, D is TRBD2 (6 bases). Trimming removed 0 bases at V and 1 base at J, with 13 bases between. CDR3 length: 16 amino acids. The germline V gene has CDR1 MDHEN and CDR2 SYDVKM. Filled out from reference TRBV28 and TRBJ2-7, the complete variable domain reads DVKVTQSSRYLVKRTGEKVFLECVQDMDHENMFWYRQDPGLGLRLIYFSYDVKMKEKGDIPEGYSVSREKKERFSLILESASTNQTSMYLCASSLWSGTFSYEQYFGPGTRLTVT.

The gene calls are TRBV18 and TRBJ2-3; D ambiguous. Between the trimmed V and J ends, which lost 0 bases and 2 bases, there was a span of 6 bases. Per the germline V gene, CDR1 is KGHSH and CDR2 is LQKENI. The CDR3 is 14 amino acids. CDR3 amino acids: CASSPPSTTDTQYF. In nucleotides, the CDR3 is TGTGCCAGCTCACCACCGAGCACCACAGATACGCAGTATTTT.

The CDR3 is CASSPTDSFGSPGANVLTF. In DNA form, the CDR3 reads TGTGCCAGCTCACCAACGGACAGTTTTGGTTCACCTGGGGCCAACGTCCTGACTTTC. V is TRBV18 and J is TRBJ2-6; D might be TRBD1 (6 bases). The ends were cut back, 2 bases at V and 2 bases at J, with 19 bases in the middle. CDR3 size: 19 residues. The V gene's germline CDR1 is KGHSH and CDR2 LQKENI.

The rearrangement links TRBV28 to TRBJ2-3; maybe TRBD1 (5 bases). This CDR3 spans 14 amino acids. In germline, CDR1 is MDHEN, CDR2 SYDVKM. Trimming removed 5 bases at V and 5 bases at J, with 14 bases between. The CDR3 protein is CASSQNTGLDTQYF. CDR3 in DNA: TGTGCCAGCAGTCAAAACACAGGATTAGATACGCAGTATTTT.

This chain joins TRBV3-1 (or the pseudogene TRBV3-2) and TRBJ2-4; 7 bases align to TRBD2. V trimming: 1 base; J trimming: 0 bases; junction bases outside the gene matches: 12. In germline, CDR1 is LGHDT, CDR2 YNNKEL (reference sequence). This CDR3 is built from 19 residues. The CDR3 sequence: CASSQVSGTNLLAKNIQYF. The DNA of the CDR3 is TGTGCCAGCAGCCAAGTGTCGGGGACTAACCTCCTAGCCAAAAACATTCAGTACTTC.